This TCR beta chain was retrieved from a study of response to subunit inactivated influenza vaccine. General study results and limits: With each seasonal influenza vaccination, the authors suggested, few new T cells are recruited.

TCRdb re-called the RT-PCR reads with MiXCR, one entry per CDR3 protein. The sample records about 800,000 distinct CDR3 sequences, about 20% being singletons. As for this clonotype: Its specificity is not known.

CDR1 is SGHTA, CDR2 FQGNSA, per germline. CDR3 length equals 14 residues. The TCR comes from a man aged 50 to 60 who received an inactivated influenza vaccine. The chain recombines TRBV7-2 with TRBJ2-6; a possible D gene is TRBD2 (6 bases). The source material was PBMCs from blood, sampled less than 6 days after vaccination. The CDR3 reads CGGEQRSGANVLTF. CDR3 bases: TGTGGGGGGGAGCAACGCTCTGGGGCCAACGTCCTGACTTTC.